A selection of T cell receptor beta chains follows, all from one sample in a study of T cells in Graves' hyperthyroidism and ophthalmopathy. TCRdb reprocessed the multiplex PCR reads via MiXCR and lists one record per CDR3 protein. Among 620,000 or so distinct CDR3 sequences listed, around 15% were seen once. The sample taken for sequencing was blood. All receptors come from a woman aged 50 to 60 with Graves' ophthalmopathy. Each CDR3 is given with its conserved first and last residue. A D gene is named only where the DNA matches it firmly. Clone sizes are given selectively: once, few, many, or a class where the clone is expanded.

j_gene | v_gene | len | d_gene | abundance | CDR3nt | CDR3aa
TRBJ2-1 | TRBV5-1 | 14 | . | many | TGCGCCAGCAAATTAGAGGGACTCTACAATGAGCAGTTCTTC | CASKLEGLYNEQFF
TRBJ1-2 | TRBV7-2 | 13 | . | many | TGTGCCAGCAGTTCCCTATACGACTATGGCTACACCTTC | CASSSLYDYGYTF
TRBJ1-6 | TRBV14 | 16 | TRBD1 | few | TGTGCCAGCAGCCAAGAGGACAGGGGAATCGGTTCACCCCTCCACTTT | CASSQEDRGIGSPLHF
TRBJ1-1 | TRBV24-1 | 14 | . | many | TGTGCCACCAGTGAGAGCTGGGAGTTCACTGAAGCTTTCTTT | CATSESWEFTEAFF
TRBJ2-3 | TRBV10-3 | 16 | TRBD2 | many | TGTGCCATCAGTTTCTTAGCGGGCGCTTCCACAGATACGCAGTATTTT | CAISFLAGASTDTQYF
TRBJ2-1 | TRBV28 | 13 | . | many | TGTGCCAGCAGTTACGGCAGGATCAATGAGCAGTTCTTC | CASSYGRINEQFF
TRBJ2-4 | TRBV20-1 | 14 | . | many | TGCAGTGCTAGAGGGACTATAGCCAAAAACATTCAGTACTTC | CSARGTIAKNIQYF
TRBJ2-7 | TRBV10-3 | 16 | TRBD2 | many | TGTGCCATCAGTGAGTCGGGACTAGCGGGAGGCTACGAGCAGTACTTC | CAISESGLAGGYEQYF
TRBJ2-1 | TRBV9 | 12 | . | . | TGTGCCAGCAGCGCCTACTACAATGAGCAGTTCTTC | CASSAYYNEQFF
TRBJ1-6 | TRBV7-8 | 16 | TRBD1 | . | TGTGCCAGCAGCTTAGAAGACAGGGTTACTGGGTCACCCCTCCACTTT | CASSLEDRVTGSPLHF
TRBJ2-1 | TRBV3-1 | 16 | TRBD2 | . | TGTGCCAGCAGCCAAGGGCAGGGCGGGAGGGAAGTTGAGCAGTTCTTC | CASSQGQGGREVEQFF
TRBJ2-1 | TRBV5-1 | 13 | TRBD2 | many | TGCGCCAGCGGGACTAGCGGGTCCAATGAGCAGTTCTTC | CASGTSGSNEQFF
TRBJ2-7 | TRBV7-2 | 16 | TRBD1 | many | TGTGCCAGCAGCTTAGTTCCCGCACAGGGGTTCTACGAGCAGTACTTC | CASSLVPAQGFYEQYF
TRBJ2-7 | TRBV9 | 15 | TRBD2 | . | TGTGCCAGCAGCGTCGGGACTAGCGGGAGACGAGAGCAGTACTTC | CASSVGTSGRREQYF
TRBJ1-4 | TRBV15 | 15 | . | many | TGTGCCACCAGCTATAACCGGCCTAACGCGGTAAAACTGTTTTTT | CATSYNRPNAVKLFF
TRBJ2-1 | TRBV24-1 | 15 | . | . | TGTGCCACCAGCAACCCAGGGGGGTTATACAATGAGCAGTTCTTC | CATSNPGGLYNEQFF
TRBJ2-1 | TRBV2 | 17 | TRBD2 | . | TGTGCCACCCCCTCCGGGACTAGCGGGGAGTCCTACAATGAGCAGTTCTTC | CATPSGTSGESYNEQFF
TRBJ2-1 | TRBV5-1 | 13 | TRBD1 | . | TGCGTCAGCAGCCGGGACAGAAACAATGAGCAGTTCTTC | CVSSRDRNNEQFF
TRBJ2-1 | TRBV20-1 | 17 | TRBD2 | many | TGCAGTGCGCGGACTAGCGGGAGGGCATGGGTCCACAATGAGCAGTTCTTC | CSARTSGRAWVHNEQFF
TRBJ2-5 | TRBV11-2 | 16 | TRBD1 | many | TGTGCCAGCAGCTTCCTCCCGGGACAGGGATTGGAGACCCAGTACTTC | CASSFLPGQGLETQYF
TRBJ1-4 | TRBV19 | 13 | . | . | TGTGCCAGTAGTATAGCGGTTAATGAAAAACTGTTTTTT | CASSIAVNEKLFF
TRBJ1-1 | TRBV9 | 14 | . | . | TGTGCCAGCAGCGTAGAGGGTGGGTACACTGAAGCTTTCTTT | CASSVEGGYTEAFF
TRBJ2-1 | TRBV20-1 | 13 | . | . | TGCAGTGCTCCGGGACCCCGAACCAATGAGCAGTTCTTC | CSAPGPRTNEQFF
TRBJ2-1 | TRBV6-1 | 14 | . | many | TGTGCCAGCAGTTACCCTGGACTCCCCAATGAGCAGTTCTTC | CASSYPGLPNEQFF
TRBJ2-1 | TRBV29-1 | 15 | TRBD1 | . | TGCAGCGTTCAAGATTGGGACAGGGGAGGCGATGGGCAGTTCTTC | CSVQDWDRGGDGQFF
TRBJ1-1 | TRBV11-2 | 13 | . | many | TGTGCCAGCAGCTTAGAACGGTGGGCTGAAGCTTTCTTT | CASSLERWAEAFF
TRBJ2-7 | TRBV20-1 | 14 | . | many | TGCAGTGCGCGGGACATCTCAGTTGACTACGAGCAGTACTTC | CSARDISVDYEQYF
TRBJ1-1 | TRBV20-1 | 13 | TRBD1 | many | TGCAGACCTGGCGGGACAGGCGAATCTGAAGCTTTCTTT | CRPGGTGESEAFF
TRBJ2-5 | TRBV7-9 | 16 | TRBD2 | many | TGTGCCAGCAGCACCCGACTAGCGGGTGCCCAAGAGACCCAGTACTTC | CASSTRLAGAQETQYF
TRBJ2-7 | TRBV3-1 | 15 | . | many | TGTGCCAGCAGCCCCGCAAGGGCCTCGGTATACGAGCAGTACTTC | CASSPARASVYEQYF
TRBJ2-1 | TRBV6-4 | 14 | . | . | TGTGCCAGCAGTGACTCAGGAGCCCCCAATGAGCAGTTCTTC | CASSDSGAPNEQFF
TRBJ2-1 | TRBV5-1 | 14 | TRBD2 | . | TGCGCCAGCAGCTTGATAGCTAGCGGCAATGAGCAGTTCTTC | CASSLIASGNEQFF
TRBJ2-7 | TRBV29-1 | 12 | . | . | TGCAGCGTTGAAGTGGGTCCCTACGAGCAGTACTTC | CSVEVGPYEQYF
TRBJ2-4 | TRBV7-8 | 14 | . | many | TGTGCCAGCAGCGAAAGGGACTTTGGAAACATTCAGTACTTC | CASSERDFGNIQYF
TRBJ1-1 | TRBV20-1 | 14 | . | many | TGCAGTGCTAACCCGACAGGTATGAACACTGAAGCTTTCTTT | CSANPTGMNTEAFF
TRBJ2-7 | TRBV20-1 | 17 | TRBD2 | . | TGCAGTGCTAGAGATGTGGGGCCGAGCGGGACCTACTACGAGCAGTACTTC | CSARDVGPSGTYYEQYF
TRBJ1-2 | TRBV10-3 | 15 | . | . | TGTGCCATCAGTGAGTCCGAGGGGGGTCGGAGTGGCTACACCTTC | CAISESEGGRSGYTF
TRBJ1-6 | TRBV7-8 | 15 | . | many | TGTGCCAGCAGCGTCAGCAGGGGTTCGGATTCACCCCTCCACTTT | CASSVSRGSDSPLHF
TRBJ2-5 | TRBV28 | 15 | TRBD2 | few | TGTGCCAGCAGTTCGCGGGAGAGGTACCAAGAGACCCAGTACTTC | CASSSRERYQETQYF
TRBJ2-2 | TRBV7-8 | 16 | TRBD2 | many | TGTGCCAGCAGCTTAGAAGCGGGGGCGCTGACCGGGGAGCTGTTTTTT | CASSLEAGALTGELFF
TRBJ2-3 | TRBV5-1 | 16 | TRBD2 | many | TGCGCCAGCAGTGTCGGACTAGCGGGAGAAATAGATACGCAGTATTTT | CASSVGLAGEIDTQYF